This T cell receptor beta chain derives from a study of blood T cell repertoires in COVID-19. Study context: Acute and convalescent COVID-19 specimens originated in the United States, Italy and Spain.

Per the original data handling: Reference gene primer amplification in the assay estimated nucleated cell counts. Assay used: immunoSEQ multiplex PCR; TCRdb lists only in-frame clones, some missing. From that table come the V and J calls and clone size; the DNA was used to work out D and trimming. The sample yields tens of thousands of clones, 70% to 90% seen once. The CDR3 has 12 amino acids. Germline trimming cut 5 bases from V and 12 bases from J; bases unmatched to any gene: 7. The V gene's germline CDR1 is SQVTM and CDR2 ANQGSEA. The clonotype was recovered from a man aged 70-80 years with acute or convalescent COVID-19. Sample: peripheral blood. The chain employs TRBV29-1 and TRBJ2-1; 10 nucleotides line up with TRBD1. The CDR3 region is CSVWDRGKVQFF. The CDR3 DNA is TGCAGCGTTTGGGACAGGGGAAAAGTGCAGTTCTTC.